Listed here are 27 T cell receptor beta chains from one sample, sequenced in a study of regulatory T cells in long-lasting Graves disease. iRepertoire HTBI primers and Arm-PCR of CDR3 regions built TCR beta libraries. MiXCR, run by TCRdb on the multiplex PCR reads, gives a single entry per CDR3 protein. The table lists 400,000 to 450,000 distinct CDR3 sequences, 23% of them singletons. Time point: persistent/refractory GD, antithyroid drugs over 5 years with positive TRAb. TCR sequences were obtained from RNA taken from PBMCs. The starting material was peripheral blood mononuclear cells (PBMCs), obtained when the disease was refractory, from a patient treated with antithyroid drugs. All receptors derive from a female donor with Graves disease.

This clonotype was detected ten times or more. The rearrangement links TRBV7-2 to TRBJ1-2; D uncertain. Trimming took off 2 bases at V and 6 bases at J, with 13 bases between the two ends. The CDR3 contains 14 residues. The germline gives CDR1 SGHTA, CDR2 FQGNSA. The CDR3 coding sequence is TGTGCCAGCAGCTTACCGCAACTAACCCATGGCTACACCTTC. This gives the protein CASSLPQLTHGYTF.

There are many counts of this clonotype. This rearrangement joins TRBV27 to TRBJ2-1; 11 bases align to TRBD2. V lost 6 bases to trimming and J lost 1 base; unmatched junction nucleotides: 5. Germline loops: CDR1 MNHEY, CDR2 SMNVEV (reference sequence). The CDR3 sequence is 16 residues long. The CDR3 DNA sequence: TGTGCCAGCAGGCCACTAGCGGGAGTATCCTACAATGAGCAGTTCTTC. This codes for CASRPLAGVSYNEQFF.

The chain combines TRBV20-1 with TRBJ2-5; D is unresolved. This CDR3 is 12 amino acids long. CDR1 is DFQATT and CDR2 is SNEGSKA in the germline V gene (reference sequence). V lost 0 bases and J 4 bases, leaving 6 bases between the germline ends. CDR3 DNA: TGCAGTGCTAGAGATTGGCGAGAGACCCAGTACTTC. Its translation: CSARDWRETQYF.

This clonotype showed up just a few times. The chain employs TRBV7-3 and TRBJ2-2; 14 nucleotides match TRBD2. Germline CDR1 and CDR2: SGHTA and FQGTGA. Trimming removed 5 bases from V and 4 bases from J; junction bases left unmatched: 6. The CDR3 runs to 17 residues. The CDR3 DNA reads as TGTGCCAGCAGCCGGGATGGGACTAGCGGGAGCACCGGGGAGCTGTTTTTT. Its protein product is CASSRDGTSGSTGELFF.

This chain connects TRBV20-1 to TRBJ1-5, with 8 positions matching TRBD1. The CDR3 totals 13 residues. Germline V gene lookup returns CDR1 DFQATT and CDR2 SNEGSKA (reference sequence). V dropped 6 bases and J dropped 6; count of bases not matched to a gene: 7. CDR3 loop: CSAEVDRAQPQHF. The CDR3 nucleotides are TGCAGTGCCGAGGTGGACAGGGCTCAGCCCCAGCATTTT.

Ten or more counts support this clonotype. The chain uses TRBV7-2 and TRBJ1-3; the D gene is possibly TRBD1 (6 bases). The CDR3 extends over 14 amino acids. V was clipped by 4 bases and J by 0 bases, with 7 bases between them. Germline CDR1 reads SGHTA; CDR2 reads FQGNSA. The CDR3 loop reads CASSSQGSGNTIYF. The CDR3 region has the DNA TGTGCCAGCAGCTCACAGGGCTCTGGAAACACCATATATTTT. Full variable domain (remainder filled in from reference TRBV7-2 and TRBJ1-3): GAGVSQSPSNKVTEKGKDVELRCDPISGHTALYWYRQSLGQGLEFLIYFQGNSAPDKSGLPSDRFSAERTGGSVSTLTIQRTQQEDSAVYLCASSSQGSGNTIYFGEGSWLTVV.

This clonotype was seen only a few times. This chain uses TRBV27 with TRBJ2-7; no clear D gene. The CDR3 totals 10 residues. Germline CDR1 is MNHEY and CDR2 is SMNVEV (reference sequence). The V end was cut by 4 bases, the J end by 6 bases, with 4 bases between. CDR3 loop: CASSWGEQYF. In nucleotides, the CDR3 is TGTGCCAGCAGTTGGGGCGAGCAGTACTTC.

This clonotype has just a few counts. One end of the junction is discordant with germline, which a read error may explain. This sequence joins TRBV6-1 and TRBJ1-5; tentatively, D is TRBD1 (5 bases). Germline loops: CDR1 MNHNS, CDR2 SASEGT. CDR3 length equals 14 residues. The CDR3 nucleotides are TGTGCCGGCAGTCGGGCCGGGGGGAATCAGCCCCAGCATTTT. Its translation: CAGSRAGGNQPQHF.

A few counts support this clonotype. The J gene is TRBJ2-7, the V gene TRBV24-1; D possibly corresponds to TRBD2 (6 bases). V shed 4 bases and J shed 3 bases, with 21 bases lying between them. There are 17 residues in the CDR3. Germline V gene lookup returns CDR1 KGHDR and CDR2 SFDVKD. The CDR3 nucleotides are TGTGCCACCAGTGAATCTCCGCTAGCGACAGACCTCTACGAGCAGTACTTC. Amino acids: CATSESPLATDLYEQYF.

This clonotype was seen ten or more times. V is TRBV12-3 or TRBV12-4 and J is TRBJ2-7; D possibly matches TRBD1 or TRBD2 (5 bases each). Trimming took off 3 bases at V and 0 bases at J, with 12 bases between the two ends. CDR3 length: 15 amino acids. CDR3 sequence (DNA): TGTGCCAGCAGTTTCCCGGGGACCCGCTCCTACGAGCAGTACTTC. The encoded protein is CASSFPGTRSYEQYF.

This clonotype was counted between two and nine times. V gene TRBV4-2 combines with J gene TRBJ2-7, with D unclear. Germline lookup yields CDR1 LGHNA and CDR2 YNFKEQ. Trimming shortened V by 0 bases and J by 7 bases, and 19 bases separated the two germline ends. This CDR3 region has 16 residues. The CDR3 DNA follows: TGTGCCAGCAGCCAAGATATGCGGAATCCTAAAGGGGAGCAGTACTTC. Its translation: CASSQDMRNPKGEQYF.

In this sample, this clonotype turned up many times. This chain links TRBV27 with TRBJ1-4; 8 bases agree with TRBD1. This CDR3 spans 14 amino acids. Trimming cost V 6 bases and J 8 bases; bases outside gene matches: 8. Germline V gene sequence: CDR1 MNHEY, CDR2 SMNVEV (reference sequence). The CDR3, as DNA: TGTGCCAGCAGGGTGGGACAGGTGGAAGAAAAACTGTTTTTT. Translating it yields CASRVGQVEEKLFF. Using reference TRBV27 and TRBJ1-4 for the parts outside the CDR3, the full variable domain is EAQVTQNPRYLITVTGKKLTVTCSQNMNHEYMSWYRQDPGLGLRQIYYSMNVEVTDKGDVPEGYKVSRKEKRNFPLILESPSPNQTSLYFCASRVGQVEEKLFFGSGTQLSVL.

This clonotype was counted between two and nine times. The chain links TRBV6-1 to TRBJ1-1, with D possibly TRBD1 on 5 matching bases. CDR1 is MNHNS, CDR2 SASEGT, per germline. The CDR3 loop spans 16 amino acids. V was cut by 5 bases and J by 3 bases, with 19 bases left in between. The CDR3 region has the DNA TGTGCCAGCAGTCTATATTTCAGGAGAGGGGACACTGAAGCTTTCTTT. It encodes CASSLYFRRGDTEAFF.

This chain links TRBV6-1 with TRBJ1-5; no firm D call. The CDR3 totals 15 residues. Germline CDR1 and CDR2: MNHNS and SASEGT. With 6 bases removed from V and 1 base from J, the gap between germline ends came to 13 bases. Here the CDR3 DNA reads TGTGCCAGCAGCCCCATTGCCGGAAGCAATCAGCCCCAGCATTTT. Translating gives CASSPIAGSNQPQHF.

This clonotype was seen ten or more times. The chain joins TRBV2 to TRBJ2-5; 10 bases are shared with TRBD2. V was pared by 4 bases and J by 5 bases, with 7 bases of the junction left unmatched. The CDR3 runs 15 residues. Germline V CDR1 and CDR2: SNHLY, FYNNEI. The CDR3 region is CASSGLAGVMETQYF. The CDR3 nucleotides read TGTGCCAGCAGTGGGCTAGCGGGAGTAATGGAGACCCAGTACTTC.

The J gene is TRBJ1-4, the V gene TRBV6-2 or TRBV6-3, with no clear D. From germline, CDR1 is MNHEY and CDR2 SVGEGT. This CDR3 comprises 13 residues. Trimming cost V 3 bases and J 5 bases, with 7 bases left between them. The CDR3: CASSYEGNEKLFF. The DNA of the CDR3 is TGTGCCAGCAGTTATGAGGGAAATGAAAAACTGTTTTTT.

The V call is TRBV4-1, the J call TRBJ1-1, with 8 nucleotides matching TRBD1. CDR1 is MGHRA, CDR2 YSYEKL, per germline. The CDR3 runs to 18 residues. V was clipped by 0 bases and J by 5 bases; unmatched bases: 14. The CDR3 loop reads CASSQDLLTGGNVTEAFF. Written as DNA, the CDR3 is TGCGCCAGCAGCCAAGATTTGCTAACAGGGGGTAACGTAACTGAAGCTTTCTTT.

There are a few counts of this clonotype. CDR3 nucleotides: TGCAGTGCCAAATACAGGGAGAGCGAGCAGTACTTC. Translation gives CSAKYRESEQYF. V is TRBV20-1 and J is TRBJ2-7; tentative D call: TRBD1 (6 bases). Trimming shortened V by 6 bases and J by 6 bases, and 15 bases separated the two germline ends. Per the germline V gene, CDR1 is DFQATT and CDR2 is SNEGSKA (reference sequence). This CDR3 is built from 12 residues.

The sample holds a few counts of this clonotype. This CDR3 reads CASSQISGSRRLGTEAFF. The CDR3 region has the DNA TGTGCCAGCTCCCAAATATCTGGGTCGAGGCGGTTGGGCACTGAAGCTTTCTTT. The chain couples TRBV6-1 to TRBJ1-1, with D uncertain. The CDR3 totals 18 residues. From germline, CDR1 is MNHNS and CDR2 SASEGT. V gave up 8 bases and J gave up 4 bases, with 29 bases separating them.

About this clonotype itself: A read error is likely, as this CDR3 ends without the conserved phenylalanine or tryptophan. The rearrangement links TRBV20-1 to TRBJ2-4, with D perhaps TRBD1 (5 bases). V dropped 7 bases and J dropped 1 base, with 14 bases sitting between them. The CDR3 has 14 residues. Germline lookup yields CDR1 DFQATT and CDR2 SNEGSKA (reference sequence). The CDR3 DNA is TGCAGTGTCACCAGGGTCGGTGCCAAAAACATTCAGTACCTC. Its translation: CSVTRVGAKNIQYL.

This clonotype has a count of ten or more. The chain has TRBV2 and TRBJ1-2; D is ambiguous. Trimming shortened V by 2 bases and J by 4 bases, and 14 bases separated the two germline ends. CDR1 is SNHLY and CDR2 is FYNNEI in the germline V gene. The CDR3 totals 15 residues. CDR3: CASSESRLPSYGYTF. The CDR3 coding sequence is TGTGCCAGCAGTGAATCTCGTCTGCCCAGCTATGGCTACACCTTC.

This clonotype has a count of ten or more. This chain links TRBV9 with TRBJ2-6; no firm D call. With 0 bases removed from V and 3 bases from J, the gap between germline ends came to 1 base. The germline CDR1 and CDR2 sequences are SGDLS and YYNGEE. CDR3 size: 13 residues. CDR3 region: CASSVVGANVLTF. Here the CDR3 DNA reads TGTGCCAGCAGCGTAGTTGGGGCCAACGTCCTGACTTTC.

This clonotype has ten or more counts. This chain links TRBV2 with TRBJ2-4; D gene uncertain. V lost 3 bases, J lost 0 bases, and 3 bases lay in between. CDR3 size: 13 residues. Germline V CDR1 and CDR2: SNHLY, FYNNEI. The CDR3 loop is CASSDEAKNIQYF. The CDR3 bases are TGTGCCAGCAGTGATGAAGCCAAAAACATTCAGTACTTC.

The chain couples TRBV30 to TRBJ1-5; D is unclear. This CDR3 comprises 14 residues. The germline gives CDR1 GTSNPN, CDR2 SVGIG (reference sequence). Trimming took off 0 bases at V and 2 bases at J, with 8 bases between the two ends. This chain's CDR3 is CAWSVRVGNQPQHF. Here the CDR3 DNA reads TGTGCCTGGAGTGTACGGGTGGGCAATCAGCCCCAGCATTTT.

The chain links TRBV7-9 to TRBJ1-4, with TRBD1 matching 7 bases. CDR1 and CDR2 from the germline V gene are SEHNR and FQNEAQ (reference sequence). This CDR3 has 15 residues. J lost 8 bases, V lost 5 bases, and 11 bases had no gene match. As DNA, the CDR3 is TGTGCCAGCAGCCCTAATCAGGGGGGGCGAGAAAAACTGTTTTTT. Its translation is CASSPNQGGREKLFF.

The rearrangement joins TRBV10-3 to TRBJ2-2; D is possibly TRBD2 (6 bases). Trimming took off 8 bases at V and 4 bases at J, with 14 bases between the two ends. The CDR3 runs 14 residues. Germline lookup yields CDR1 ENHRY and CDR2 SYGVKD. The CDR3 DNA sequence: TGTGCCATCCGCGGGACCGGTGTCACCGGGGAGCTGTTTTTT. This codes for CAIRGTGVTGELFF.

This clonotype was counted at least ten times. The chain links TRBV2 to TRBJ2-6; D uncertain. Trimming pared 6 bases from V and 0 bases from J, leaving 3 bases between. CDR1 is SNHLY, CDR2 FYNNEI, per germline. This CDR3 has 13 amino acids. The CDR3 coding sequence is TGTGCCAGCAGCCCCTCTGGGGCCAACGTCCTGACTTTC. Its protein is CASSPSGANVLTF.